This T cell receptor (beta chain) is drawn from a study of CD8+ T cells in alopecia areata. For the study at large: Twice a day, 5 to 10 mg of oral tofacitinib was administered to treated patients.

The authors extracted RNA and reverse transcribed it into cDNA as the sequencing template. Here immunoSEQ multiplex PCR was the method, and the copy in TCRdb shows in-frame clones only, minus some. The data hold around 120,000 clones, with around two fifths observed a single time. There are 13 residues in the CDR3. The germline CDR1 and CDR2 sequences are SQVTM and ANQGSEA. This receptor was obtained from a human donor with alopecia areata. The sequenced sample consisted of CD4+ T cells sorted from blood. The chain has TRBV29-1 and TRBJ1-4; D gene ambiguous. CDR3 loop: CAGHIATNEKLFF. The CDR3 DNA reads as TGCGCAGGCCACATTGCAACTAATGAAAAACTGTTTTTT.